The 8 T cell receptor beta chains in this list originate from one sample, sequenced in a study of T cells after yellow fever vaccination. TCRdb itself ran the 5' RACE reads through MiXCR, one entry per CDR3 protein. The sample includes 200,000 to 300,000 distinct CDR3 sequences, 10% to 15% of them seen just once. The source material was CD4+ T cells sorted from PBMCs, sampled 45 days after the yellow fever booster vaccination. The receptors were sampled from a man younger than 40 who received the YFV17D yellow fever vaccine.

This clonotype has a count of ten or more. The chain couples TRBV20-1 to TRBJ2-7; D not certain. Trimming left V 3 bases short and J 0 bases short, with 6 bases between. CDR1 and CDR2 from the germline V gene are DFQATT and SNEGSKA (reference sequence). The CDR3 length is 12 residues. CDR3 DNA: TGCAGTGCTAGGCGAGACTCCTACGAGCAGTACTTC. Translating gives CSARRDSYEQYF.

This rearrangement joins TRBV6-2 or TRBV6-3 to TRBJ1-1; D gene uncertain. V lost 1 base to trimming and J lost 2 bases, with 8 bases between them. Germline values: CDR1 MNHEY, CDR2 SVGEGT. CDR3 length: 14 amino acids. For the CDR3, the DNA is TGTGCCAGCAGTTACTTGCGTACAAACACTGAAGCTTTCTTT. Translation: CASSYLRTNTEAFF.

A few counts support this clonotype. The chain uses TRBV3-1 and TRBJ2-6; maybe TRBD1 (5 bases). Trimming took off 3 bases at V and 1 base at J, with 7 bases between the two ends. The germline V gene has CDR1 LGHDT and CDR2 YNNKEL (reference sequence). The CDR3 is 15 residues long. DNA of the CDR3: TGTGCCAGCAGCCAGGACATTTCTGGGGCCAACGTCCTGACTTTC. Its translation: CASSQDISGANVLTF.

This clonotype was seen a few times. This chain joins TRBV5-6 and TRBJ2-7; D perhaps matches TRBD2 (6 bases). Trimming stripped 4 bases from V and 4 bases from J, with 24 bases between. Germline V gene lookup returns CDR1 SGHDT and CDR2 YYEEEE. The CDR3 spans 17 residues. CDR3 coding DNA: TGTGCCAGCAGCAACCGGGACTCGGGTTGGTTTCGGTACGAGCAGTACTTC. This sequence encodes CASSNRDSGWFRYEQYF.

V usage is TRBV5-1 and J usage is TRBJ2-1; D is undetermined. This CDR3 spans 16 amino acids. With 1 base removed from V and 5 bases from J, the gap between germline ends came to 16 bases. Germline V gene lookup returns CDR1 SGHRS and CDR2 YFSETQ. The chain's CDR3 is CASSLFAGNKNNEQFF. The DNA of the CDR3 is TGCGCCAGCAGCTTGTTTGCTGGCAATAAAAACAATGAGCAGTTCTTC.

This clonotype was seen a handful of times. The rearrangement joins TRBV7-2 to TRBJ2-2, with a tentative D call TRBD1 (5 bases). V gave up 4 bases and J gave up 2 bases, with 11 bases separating them. Per germline, CDR1 SGHTA and CDR2 FQGNSA. The CDR3 spans 15 residues. The DNA of the CDR3 is TGTGCCAGCAGCTCTAGGGGATCCAACACCGGGGAGCTGTTTTTT. This codes for CASSSRGSNTGELFF.

This clonotype was counted between two and nine times. This chain connects TRBV9 to TRBJ2-3, with a possible D match to TRBD1 (6 bases). Germline CDR1 reads SGDLS; CDR2 reads YYNGEE. Between the trimmed V and J ends, which lost 2 bases and 2 bases, there was a span of 12 bases. The CDR3 is made up of 15 amino acids. The CDR3 protein is CASSVGDISTDTQYF. In DNA form, the CDR3 reads TGTGCCAGCAGCGTGGGGGACATATCCACAGATACGCAGTATTTT.

Many counts were recorded for this clonotype. This rearrangement joins TRBV15 to TRBJ1-1, with D perhaps TRBD1 (5 bases). Germline CDR1 and CDR2: LNHNV and YYDKDF (reference sequence). The CDR3 length is 15 residues. The germline V and J ends were trimmed by 3 bases and 4 bases, with 15 bases remaining between them. CDR3 protein: CATSSNGAGSTEAFF. Written as DNA, the CDR3 is TGTGCCACCAGCAGCAACGGGGCTGGCAGCACTGAAGCTTTCTTT.